These 27 T cell receptor beta chains were all obtained from the same sample, sequenced in a study of T cells after yellow fever vaccination. Using its own MiXCR run on the 5' RACE reads, TCRdb lists one record per CDR3 protein. The sample yields 200,000 to 300,000 distinct CDR3 sequences, about 7% seen once. Source: CD4+ T cells sorted from PBMCs, taken 15 days after the yellow fever booster vaccination. Every receptor here comes from a man between 25 and 39 years old who received the YFV17D yellow fever vaccine.

V usage is TRBV12-5 and J usage is TRBJ1-2; D gene uncertain. Deletions cut 6 bases from V and 4 bases from J, with 15 bases between. Germline V lookup: CDR1 LGHNT, CDR2 FRNRAP. CDR3 length: 14 amino acids. The CDR3, as DNA: TGTGCTAGTGGCCCTCCTCGATACACCTATGGCTACACCTTC. It yields the protein CASGPPRYTYGYTF.

This clonotype has more than one count but fewer than ten. The rearrangement links TRBV7-2 to TRBJ2-1; 8 nucleotides match TRBD2. This CDR3 contains 15 residues. Germline V CDR1 and CDR2: SGHTA, FQGNSA. The J segment lost 3 bases and the V segment lost 8 bases, leaving 9 bases of the junction unmatched. CDR3 in amino acids: CASATGGALYNEQFF. CDR3 nucleotides: TGTGCCAGCGCAACCGGGGGGGCTCTCTACAATGAGCAGTTCTTC.

This clonotype was found many times. The V gene is TRBV29-1, the J gene TRBJ1-1, with TRBD1 matching 9 bases. This CDR3 spans 14 amino acids. CDR1 and CDR2 from the germline V gene are SQVTM and ANQGSEA. The V segment lost 7 bases and the J segment 5 bases; nucleotides outside the gene matches: 11. CDR3 protein: CSARSGQGGTEAFF. DNA of the CDR3: TGCAGCGCCCGCTCGGGACAGGGAGGGACTGAAGCTTTCTTT.

The table lists this clonotype with many counts. The J gene is TRBJ2-7, the V gene TRBV20-1, with D unresolved. Germline values: CDR1 DFQATT, CDR2 SNEGSKA (reference sequence). CDR3 length: 11 residues. Deletions cut 5 bases from V and 5 bases from J, with 10 bases between. CDR3 bases: TGCAGTGCTTTTAATGGCGACGAGCAGTACTTC. It specifies CSAFNGDEQYF.

This clonotype was recorded many times. The chain has TRBV27 and TRBJ2-7; 12 positions match TRBD1. The CDR3 loop spans 15 amino acids. The germline CDR1 and CDR2 sequences are MNHEY and SMNVEV (reference sequence). V dropped 7 bases and J dropped 7; count of bases not matched to a gene: 11. The CDR3: CASKGPGQGAREQYF. The CDR3 DNA reads TGTGCCAGCAAAGGGCCGGGACAGGGGGCGAGGGAGCAGTACTTC.

Points on this clonotype: A much larger clone lies one base from this, so it may be a read error. CDR3 residues: CSCRFIGRGPDTQYF. The CDR3 DNA reads as TGCAGCTGCCGCTTTATCGGGAGAGGGCCAGATACGCAGTATTTT. The V and J genes are TRBV29-1 and TRBJ2-3; perhaps TRBD2 as D (6 bases). Germline CDR1 and CDR2: SQVTM and ANQGSEA. The CDR3 is made up of 15 amino acids. The V end lost 8 bases, the J end lost 4 bases, and 22 bases lay between the germline ends.

V is TRBV15 and J is TRBJ2-3; 9 bases are a match to TRBD1. CDR3 length: 15 residues. V lost 1 base and J lost 3; bases outside the gene matches: 2. The germline V gene has CDR1 LNHNV and CDR2 YYDKDF (reference sequence). Here the CDR3 reads CATSRVGTGTDTQYF. As DNA, the CDR3 is TGTGCCACCAGCAGAGTGGGGACAGGGACAGATACGCAGTATTTT.

V gene TRBV6-2 or TRBV6-3 combines with J gene TRBJ2-1; weak D call: TRBD2 (5 bases). CDR1 MNHEY and CDR2 SVGEGT come from the germline V gene. Deletions cut 8 bases from V and 8 bases from J, with 19 bases between. CDR3 size: 14 residues. The CDR3 nucleotides read TGTGCCAGCTTAGGAAGGGCTCTAGCCGATGAGCAGTTCTTC. Its translation is CASLGRALADEQFF.

This rearrangement joins TRBV20-1 to TRBJ2-7; 11 nucleotides align to TRBD2. CDR3 length equals 16 residues. Germline values: CDR1 DFQATT, CDR2 SNEGSKA (reference sequence). The V segment lost 3 bases and the J segment 0 bases; nucleotides outside the gene matches: 7. DNA of the CDR3: TGCAGTGCTAGTGGGACTAGCGGAAGGAGCTCCTACGAGCAGTACTTC. Amino acid sequence: CSASGTSGRSSYEQYF.

Many counts were recorded for this clonotype. This chain links TRBV20-1 with TRBJ2-6, with no clear D. This CDR3 region has 14 residues. Trimming cost V 1 base and J 2 bases, with 6 bases left between them. Germline V gene data show CDR1 as DFQATT and CDR2 as SNEGSKA (reference sequence). The CDR3 DNA sequence: TGCAGTGCTAGAGCAGTAGCTGGGGCCAACGTCCTGACTTTC. As protein: CSARAVAGANVLTF.

The chain employs TRBV6-5 and TRBJ2-5; weak D call: TRBD1 (5 bases). CDR1 and CDR2 (germline): MNHEY, SVGAGI. The CDR3 extends over 14 amino acids. Trimming removed 0 bases at V and 12 bases at J, with 17 bases between. CDR3 bases: TGTGCCAGCAGTTACTCGGCAGGGCCCCTTACTAAGTACTTC. It translates to CASSYSAGPLTKYF.

This clonotype came up a few times. V and J are TRBV6-5 and TRBJ2-1; D perhaps matches TRBD2 (5 bases). Deletions cut 7 bases from V and 4 bases from J, with 14 bases between. There are 14 residues in the CDR3. Germline CDR1 reads MNHEY; CDR2 reads SVGAGI. CDR3 region: CASTPRADYNEQFF. The DNA of the CDR3 is TGTGCCAGCACCCCGCGGGCCGATTACAATGAGCAGTTCTTC.

This clonotype was found a few times. The chain couples TRBV5-1 to TRBJ2-1; no reliable D call. In germline, CDR1 is SGHRS, CDR2 YFSETQ. The CDR3 contains 17 residues. Trimming removed 4 bases at V and 2 bases at J, with 19 bases between. As DNA, the CDR3 is TGCGCCAGCAGCATCACCTTTAGCCGGTCAACCTACAATGAGCAGTTCTTC. As protein: CASSITFSRSTYNEQFF.

The chain is built from TRBV4-3 and TRBJ2-7; 7 bases line up with TRBD2. Germline V gene data show CDR1 as LGHNA and CDR2 as YSLEER. V dropped 2 bases and J dropped 6; count of bases not matched to a gene: 13. This CDR3 is 16 amino acids long. The CDR3 DNA reads as TGCGCCAGCAGCCAACCCAACCGGGACTACTCCCGCGAGCAGTACTTC. Encoded protein: CASSQPNRDYSREQYF.

The chain couples TRBV5-8 to TRBJ2-1; no clear D. Per the germline V gene, CDR1 is SGHTS and CDR2 is YDEGEE. This CDR3 is built from 13 residues. V was pared by 2 bases and J by 7 bases, with 10 bases between. CDR3 nucleotides: TGTGCCAGCAGCTTAGGGTCCGAGAATGAGCAGTTCTTC. Protein sequence: CASSLGSENEQFF.

In its sample, this clonotype was seen a few times. The rearrangement links TRBV29-1 to TRBJ2-5; 12 bases fit TRBD2. The CDR3 covers 15 residues. Germline V lookup: CDR1 SQVTM, CDR2 ANQGSEA. Unmatched junction bases numbered 8, after V lost 6 bases and J lost 3 bases. CDR3 amino acids: CSVPLAGGTEETQYF. The CDR3 region has the DNA TGCAGCGTGCCGCTAGCGGGAGGGACCGAAGAGACCCAGTACTTC.

The chain employs TRBV7-2 and TRBJ2-7, with D uncertain. This CDR3 comprises 12 residues. Trimming removed 5 bases from V and 3 bases from J, with 8 bases in between. Germline values: CDR1 SGHTA, CDR2 FQGNSA. The CDR3 here is CASSLNNYEQYF. In DNA, the CDR3 is TGTGCCAGCAGCCTGAATAACTACGAGCAGTACTTC.

This chain connects TRBV4-2 to TRBJ1-5; possible D gene TRBD1, 6 bases. The V end lost 3 bases, the J end lost 1 base, and 10 bases lay between the germline ends. CDR1 LGHNA and CDR2 YNFKEQ come from the germline V gene. This CDR3 is built from 15 residues. The DNA for the CDR3 is TGTGCCAGCAGCCACGACACAGGGAGCAATCAGCCCCAGCATTTT. Protein sequence: CASSHDTGSNQPQHF.

At least ten counts were recorded for this clonotype. The CDR3 loop reads CASSYSGRGNEKLFF. The CDR3 region has the DNA TGTGCCAGCAGTTACTCGGGCCGAGGGAATGAAAAACTGTTTTTT. The rearrangement links TRBV6-2 or TRBV6-3 to TRBJ1-4; D uncertain. This CDR3 region has 15 residues. The germline gives CDR1 MNHEY, CDR2 SVGEGT. The V and J ends lost 0 bases and 5 bases respectively, with 10 bases between them.

In regard to this clonotype: With a much larger clone just one base away, this may be a read error. The V gene is TRBV5-1, the J gene TRBJ2-7, with D possibly TRBD1 on 7 matching bases. CDR1 is SGHRS, CDR2 YFSETQ, per germline. The CDR3 spans 12 residues. V was trimmed by 8 bases and J by 3 bases, leaving 12 bases between them. CDR3 in DNA: TGCGCCAGGGAGGGACAGTACTACGAGCAGTACTTC. This translates into CAREGQYYEQYF.

This clonotype has ten or more counts. The V and J genes are TRBV24-1 and TRBJ2-1; D is possibly TRBD1 or TRBD2 (5 bases each). The V gene's germline CDR1 is KGHDR and CDR2 SFDVKD. The CDR3 totals 14 residues. V lost 4 bases to trimming and J lost 9 bases, with 15 bases between them. The CDR3 bases are TGTGCCACCAGTGAAACCGGGACCACCAGTGAGCAGTTCTTC. Its translation is CATSETGTTSEQFF.

The chain carries TRBV11-2 and TRBJ2-2, with a possible D match to TRBD2 (6 bases). CDR1 is SGHAT, CDR2 FQNNGV, per germline. The CDR3 consists of 16 residues. With 1 base removed from V and 3 bases from J, the gap between germline ends came to 12 bases. CDR3 bases: TGTGCCAGCAGCTTAGGTCACTTAGCGGACACCGGGGAGCTGTTTTTT. Residues: CASSLGHLADTGELFF. Supplemented by reference TRBV11-2 and TRBJ2-2, the full variable domain reads EAGVAQSPRYKIIEKRQSVAFWCNPISGHATLYWYQQILGQGPKLLIQFQNNGVVDDSQLPKDRFSAERLKGVDSTLKIQPAKLEDSAVYLCASSLGHLADTGELFFGEGSRLTVL.

The chain carries TRBV7-8 and TRBJ1-4, with D uncertain. CDR3 size: 14 residues. Looked up from germline, CDR1 is SGHVS and CDR2 is FQNEAQ. V gave up 2 bases and J gave up 2 bases, with 6 bases separating them. The CDR3 sequence: CASSLRPTNEKLFF. Written as DNA, the CDR3 is TGTGCCAGCAGCTTACGACCCACTAATGAAAAACTGTTTTTT.

In this sample, this clonotype turned up a few times. The genes are TRBV27 and TRBJ2-3, with D maybe TRBD2 (5 bases). The CDR3 is 17 amino acids. Germline V CDR1 and CDR2: MNHEY, SMNVEV (reference sequence). V shed 0 bases and J shed 8 bases, with 21 bases lying between them. CDR3: CASSLSTVGLTGGTQYF. As DNA, the CDR3 is TGTGCCAGCAGTTTATCGACGGTCGGCCTCACCGGAGGTACGCAGTATTTT.

Many counts were recorded for this clonotype. V and J are TRBV20-1 and TRBJ2-5, with 9 positions matching TRBD1. The V and J ends lost 1 base and 5 bases, in that order; junction bases with no gene match: 5. Germline assignment: CDR1 DFQATT and CDR2 SNEGSKA (reference sequence). This CDR3 is 14 amino acids long. The CDR3 loop is CSARGGQGGETQYF. The DNA for the CDR3 is TGCAGTGCTAGAGGGGGACAGGGCGGGGAGACCCAGTACTTC.

This clonotype was counted a few times. This chain joins TRBV4-3 and TRBJ1-2, with 8 bases fitting TRBD1. The CDR3 contains 16 residues. Germline V gives CDR1 LGHNA, CDR2 YSLEER. The trim removed 1 base at V and 8 bases at J, leaving 12 bases unmatched. In DNA, the CDR3 is TGCGCCAGCAGCCAAGCCTCCGGGACAGGCGCGGAAGGCTACACCTTC. Protein sequence: CASSQASGTGAEGYTF.

This clonotype appeared a few times. The rearrangement links TRBV7-6 to TRBJ2-7; weak D call: TRBD2 (6 bases). This CDR3 comprises 18 residues. Germline loops: CDR1 SGHVS, CDR2 FNYEAQ. V was pared by 1 base and J by 0 bases, with 19 bases between. For the CDR3, the DNA is TGTGCCAGCAGCTTAGAGATCCCTGGTCTAGCGCGCTCCTACGAGCAGTACTTC. It translates to CASSLEIPGLARSYEQYF.